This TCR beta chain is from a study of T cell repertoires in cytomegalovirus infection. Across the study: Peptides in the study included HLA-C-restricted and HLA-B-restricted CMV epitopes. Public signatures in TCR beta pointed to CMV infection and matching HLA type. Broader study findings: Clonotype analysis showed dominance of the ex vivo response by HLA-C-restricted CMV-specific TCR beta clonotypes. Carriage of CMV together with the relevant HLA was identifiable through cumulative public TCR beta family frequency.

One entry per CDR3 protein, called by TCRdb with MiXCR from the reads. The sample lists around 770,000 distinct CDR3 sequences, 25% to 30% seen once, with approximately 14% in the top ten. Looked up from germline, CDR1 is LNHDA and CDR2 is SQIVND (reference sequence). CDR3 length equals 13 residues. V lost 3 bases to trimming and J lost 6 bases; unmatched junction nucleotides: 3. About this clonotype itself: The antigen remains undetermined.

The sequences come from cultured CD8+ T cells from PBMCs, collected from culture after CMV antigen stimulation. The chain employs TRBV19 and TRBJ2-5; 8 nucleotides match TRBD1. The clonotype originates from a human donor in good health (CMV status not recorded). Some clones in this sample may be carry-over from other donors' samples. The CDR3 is CASSIQGAKTQYF. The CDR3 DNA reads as TGTGCCAGTAGTATTCAGGGGGCGAAGACCCAGTACTTC.